This T cell receptor beta chain was sequenced for a study of blood T cell repertoires in COVID-19. Overall study: PBMCs, B-cell-depleted T cells, or T cells provided the cDNA or gDNA that made up the material.

Participants' own reports of clinical history determined their cohort assignment. CDR3 size: 14 residues. The V gene lost 0 bases and the J gene lost 3 bases, with 10 bases spanning the gap. Per the germline V gene, CDR1 is SGHRS and CDR2 is YFSETQ. Some clones are missing from TCRdb's copy, which holds only in-frame ones; the method was immunoSEQ multiplex PCR. The sample includes approximately 250,000 clones, approximately 88% of them seen just once. A remark on this clone: Other DNA sequences in this specimen translate into the identical CDR3.

Specimen: PBMCs or T cells enriched from blood (not recorded which). This TCR was recovered from a woman in her thirties or forties with acute COVID-19. This chain joins TRBV5-1 and TRBJ2-7; weak D call: TRBD2 (6 bases). CDR3 DNA sequence: TGCGCCAGCAGCTTGGCGGGGACTCTCTACGAGCAGTACTTC. This encodes CASSLAGTLYEQYF.